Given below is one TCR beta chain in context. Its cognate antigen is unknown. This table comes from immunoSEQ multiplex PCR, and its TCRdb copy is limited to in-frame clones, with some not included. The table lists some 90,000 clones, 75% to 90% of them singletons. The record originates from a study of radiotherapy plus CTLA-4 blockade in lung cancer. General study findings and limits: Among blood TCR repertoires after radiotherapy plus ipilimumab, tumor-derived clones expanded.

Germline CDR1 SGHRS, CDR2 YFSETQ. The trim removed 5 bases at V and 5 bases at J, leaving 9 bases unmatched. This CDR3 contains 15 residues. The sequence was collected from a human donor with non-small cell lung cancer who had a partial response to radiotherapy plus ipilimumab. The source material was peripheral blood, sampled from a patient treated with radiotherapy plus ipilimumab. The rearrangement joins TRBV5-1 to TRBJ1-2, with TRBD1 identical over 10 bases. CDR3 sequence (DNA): TGCGCCAGCAGAACCTCCGCGGGACAGGGGTATGGCTACACCTTC. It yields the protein CASRTSAGQGYGYTF.